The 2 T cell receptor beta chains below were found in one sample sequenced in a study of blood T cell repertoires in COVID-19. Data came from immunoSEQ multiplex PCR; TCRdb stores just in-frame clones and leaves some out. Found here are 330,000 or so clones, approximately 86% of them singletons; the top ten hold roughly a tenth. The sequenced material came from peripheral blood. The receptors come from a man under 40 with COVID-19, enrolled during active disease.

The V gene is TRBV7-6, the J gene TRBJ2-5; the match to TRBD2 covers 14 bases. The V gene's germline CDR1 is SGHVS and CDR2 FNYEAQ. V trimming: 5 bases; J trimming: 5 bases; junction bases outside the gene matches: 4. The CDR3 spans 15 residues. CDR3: CASSRRLAGGETQYF. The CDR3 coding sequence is TGTGCCAGCAGCCGCAGACTAGCGGGAGGGGAGACCCAGTACTTC.

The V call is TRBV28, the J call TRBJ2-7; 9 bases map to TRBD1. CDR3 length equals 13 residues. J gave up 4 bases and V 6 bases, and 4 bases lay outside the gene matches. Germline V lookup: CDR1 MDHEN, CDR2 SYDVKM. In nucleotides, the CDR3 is TGTGCCAGCAGCCCGGACAGGGGTTACGAGCAGTACTTC. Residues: CASSPDRGYEQYF.